This paragraph covers one TCR beta chain sequence. The record originates from a study of T cell changes during pregnancy in multiple sclerosis. Profiling relied on immunoSEQ multiplex PCR, and the TCRdb table lists in-frame clones only, not all of them. The sample has over 40,000 clones, almost 90% seen once. The germline CDR1 and CDR2 sequences are MNHEY and SMNVEV (reference sequence). Trimming left V 1 base short and J 6 bases short, with 9 bases between. The CDR3 sequence is 13 residues long. The sequence was collected from a female donor in good health, enrolled as a control in a pregnancy study. The rearrangement uses TRBV27 and TRBJ1-2; D gene unclear. Sequencing was performed on peripheral blood, taken in the second trimester of pregnancy. CDR3 residues: CASSLWPGDGYTF. The CDR3 DNA is TGTGCCAGCAGTTTATGGCCCGGGGATGGCTACACCTTC.